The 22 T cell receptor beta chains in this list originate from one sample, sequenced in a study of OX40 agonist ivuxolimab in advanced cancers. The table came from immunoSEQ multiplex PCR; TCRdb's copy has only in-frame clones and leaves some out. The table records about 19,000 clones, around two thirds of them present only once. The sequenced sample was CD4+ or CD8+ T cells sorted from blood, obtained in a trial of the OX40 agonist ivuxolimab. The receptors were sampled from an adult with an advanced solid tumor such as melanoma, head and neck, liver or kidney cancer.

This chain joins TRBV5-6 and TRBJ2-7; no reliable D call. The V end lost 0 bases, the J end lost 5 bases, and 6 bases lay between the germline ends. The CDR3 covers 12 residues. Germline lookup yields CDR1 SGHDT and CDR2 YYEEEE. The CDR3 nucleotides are TGTGCCAGCAGCTTGGGGGTCCACGAGCAGTACTTC. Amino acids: CASSLGVHEQYF.

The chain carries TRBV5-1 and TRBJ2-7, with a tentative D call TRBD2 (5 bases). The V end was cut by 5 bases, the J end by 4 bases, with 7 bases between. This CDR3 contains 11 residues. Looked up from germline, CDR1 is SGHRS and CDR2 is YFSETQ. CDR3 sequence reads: CASRSGYEQYF. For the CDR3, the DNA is TGCGCCAGCAGGTCGGGGTACGAGCAGTACTTC.

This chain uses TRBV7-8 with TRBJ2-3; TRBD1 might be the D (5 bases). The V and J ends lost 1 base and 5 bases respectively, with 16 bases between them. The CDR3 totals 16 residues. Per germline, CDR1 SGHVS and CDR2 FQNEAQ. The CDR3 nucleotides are TGTGCCAGCAGCTTAGTGGGCAGGGCTTTTGGAGATACGCAGTATTTT. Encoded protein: CASSLVGRAFGDTQYF.

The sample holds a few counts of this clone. The CDR3 sequence is CASSLTGGYGYTF. The CDR3 region has the DNA TGTGCCAGCAGCTTGACAGGGGGCTATGGCTACACCTTC. The rearrangement uses TRBV7-3 and TRBJ1-2; TRBD1 matches at 9 bases. Per germline, CDR1 SGHTA and CDR2 FQGTGA. V shed 3 bases, J shed 4 bases, and the junction held 0 bases outside the gene matches. The CDR3 consists of 13 residues.

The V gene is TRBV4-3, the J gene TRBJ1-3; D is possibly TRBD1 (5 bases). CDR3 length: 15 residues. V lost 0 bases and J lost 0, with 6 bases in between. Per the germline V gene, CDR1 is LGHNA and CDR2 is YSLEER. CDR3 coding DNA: TGCGCCAGCAGCCAAGATGGGACCTCTGGAAACACCATATATTTT. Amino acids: CASSQDGTSGNTIYF.

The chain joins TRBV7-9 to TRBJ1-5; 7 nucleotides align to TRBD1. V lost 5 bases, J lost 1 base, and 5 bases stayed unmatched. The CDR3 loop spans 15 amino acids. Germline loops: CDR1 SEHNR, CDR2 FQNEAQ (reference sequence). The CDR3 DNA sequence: TGTGCCAGCAGCCGCGGGACAGCGAGCAATCAGCCCCAGCATTTT. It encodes CASSRGTASNQPQHF.

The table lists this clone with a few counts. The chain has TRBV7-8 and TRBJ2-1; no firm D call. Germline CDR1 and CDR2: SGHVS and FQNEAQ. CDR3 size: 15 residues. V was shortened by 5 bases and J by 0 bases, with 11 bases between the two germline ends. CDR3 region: CASSPSESSYNEQFF. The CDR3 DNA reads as TGTGCCAGCAGCCCTTCCGAGAGCTCCTACAATGAGCAGTTCTTC.

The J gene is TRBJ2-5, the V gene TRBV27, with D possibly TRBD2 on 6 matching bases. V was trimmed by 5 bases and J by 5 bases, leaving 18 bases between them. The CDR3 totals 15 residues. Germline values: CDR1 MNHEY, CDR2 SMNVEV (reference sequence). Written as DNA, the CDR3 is TGTGCCAGCAGTAGGCGGGACCTCTTGGGGGAGACCCAGTACTTC. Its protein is CASSRRDLLGETQYF.

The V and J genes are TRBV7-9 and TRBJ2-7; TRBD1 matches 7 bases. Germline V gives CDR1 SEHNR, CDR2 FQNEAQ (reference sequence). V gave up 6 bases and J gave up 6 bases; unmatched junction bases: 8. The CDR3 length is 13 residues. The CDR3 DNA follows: TGTGCCAGCAGTCCGCGACAGGGACGCGAGCAGTACTTC. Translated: CASSPRQGREQYF.

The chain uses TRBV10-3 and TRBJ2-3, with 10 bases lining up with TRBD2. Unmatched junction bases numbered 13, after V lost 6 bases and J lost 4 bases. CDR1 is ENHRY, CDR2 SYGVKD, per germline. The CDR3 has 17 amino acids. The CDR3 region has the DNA TGTGCCATCAGAAGGACGGGTCTAGCGGGAGTATCAGATACGCAGTATTTT. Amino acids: CAIRRTGLAGVSDTQYF.

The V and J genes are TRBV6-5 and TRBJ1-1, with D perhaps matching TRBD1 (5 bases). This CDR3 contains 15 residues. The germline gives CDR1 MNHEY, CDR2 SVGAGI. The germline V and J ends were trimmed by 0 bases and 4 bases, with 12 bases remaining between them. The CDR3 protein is CASSYSNAGSTEAFF. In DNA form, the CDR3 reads TGTGCCAGCAGTTACTCGAATGCAGGGAGCACTGAAGCTTTCTTT.

The CDR3 is CSVEWGTRSSRELFF. The DNA for the CDR3 is TGCAGCGTTGAATGGGGGACTAGAAGTAGCCGGGAGCTGTTTTTT. This sequence joins TRBV29-1 and TRBJ2-2; 8 bases map to TRBD2. CDR1 is SQVTM and CDR2 is ANQGSEA in the germline V gene. The J segment lost 9 bases and the V segment lost 2 bases, leaving 11 bases of the junction unmatched. The CDR3 is 15 amino acids.

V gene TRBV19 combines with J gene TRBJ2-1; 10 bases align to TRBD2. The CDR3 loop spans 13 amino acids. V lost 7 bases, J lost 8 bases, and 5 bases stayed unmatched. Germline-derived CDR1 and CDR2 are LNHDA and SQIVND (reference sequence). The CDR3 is CASTQREGDEQFF. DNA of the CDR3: TGTGCCAGTACCCAGCGGGAGGGGGATGAGCAGTTCTTC.

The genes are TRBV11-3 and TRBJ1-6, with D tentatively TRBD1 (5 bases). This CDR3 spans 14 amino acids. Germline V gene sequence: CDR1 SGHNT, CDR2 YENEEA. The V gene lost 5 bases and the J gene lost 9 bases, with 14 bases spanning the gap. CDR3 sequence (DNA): TGTGCCAGCAGCATCAGGGTTGGGGGTTCACCCCTCCACTTT. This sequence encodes CASSIRVGGSPLHF.

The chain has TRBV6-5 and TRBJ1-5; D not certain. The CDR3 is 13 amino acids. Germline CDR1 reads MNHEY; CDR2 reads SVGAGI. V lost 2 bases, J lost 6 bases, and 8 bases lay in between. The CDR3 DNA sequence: TGTGCCAGCAGTTACCGCATGTCTCAGCCCCAGCATTTT. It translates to CASSYRMSQPQHF.

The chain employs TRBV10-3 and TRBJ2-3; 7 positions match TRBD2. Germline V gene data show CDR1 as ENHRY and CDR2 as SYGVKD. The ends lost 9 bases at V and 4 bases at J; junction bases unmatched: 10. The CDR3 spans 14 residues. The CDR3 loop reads CAITSAGGADTQYF. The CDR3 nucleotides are TGTGCCATTACTAGCGCTGGGGGGGCAGATACGCAGTATTTT.

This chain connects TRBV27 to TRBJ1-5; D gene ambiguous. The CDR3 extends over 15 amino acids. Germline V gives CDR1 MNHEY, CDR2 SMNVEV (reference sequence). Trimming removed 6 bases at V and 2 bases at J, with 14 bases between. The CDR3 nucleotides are TGTGCCAGCAGCCGGTTACCGCCGGGCAATCAGCCCCAGCATTTT. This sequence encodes CASSRLPPGNQPQHF.

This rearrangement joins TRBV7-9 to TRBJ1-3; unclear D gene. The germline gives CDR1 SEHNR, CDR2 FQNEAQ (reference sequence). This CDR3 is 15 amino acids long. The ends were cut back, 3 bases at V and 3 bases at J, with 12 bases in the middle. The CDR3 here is CASSLSVQSGNTIYF. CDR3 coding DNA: TGTGCCAGCAGCTTGAGTGTACAGAGTGGAAACACCATATATTTT.

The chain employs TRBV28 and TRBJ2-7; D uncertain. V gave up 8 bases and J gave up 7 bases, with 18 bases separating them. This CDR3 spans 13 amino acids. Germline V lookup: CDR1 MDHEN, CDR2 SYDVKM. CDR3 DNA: TGTGCCAGCGCTCTGATCAATAACGATGAGCAGTACTTC. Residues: CASALINNDEQYF. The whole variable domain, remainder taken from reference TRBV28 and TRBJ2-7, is DVKVTQSSRYLVKRTGEKVFLECVQDMDHENMFWYRQDPGLGLRLIYFSYDVKMKEKGDIPEGYSVSREKKERFSLILESASTNQTSMYLCASALINNDEQYFGPGTRLTVT.

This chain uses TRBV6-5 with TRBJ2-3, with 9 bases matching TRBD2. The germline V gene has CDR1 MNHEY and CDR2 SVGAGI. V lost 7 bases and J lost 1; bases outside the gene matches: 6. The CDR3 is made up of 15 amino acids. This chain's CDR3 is CASNPLAGRTDTQYF. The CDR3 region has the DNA TGTGCCAGCAACCCCCTAGCGGGGCGCACAGATACGCAGTATTTT.

The CDR3 protein is CASSQDLGGSGTDTQYF. As DNA, the CDR3 is TGCGCCAGCAGCCAAGATTTGGGGGGATCGGGCACAGATACGCAGTATTTT. The chain employs TRBV4-3 and TRBJ2-3, with D possibly matching TRBD2 (6 bases). CDR3 length equals 17 residues. V was cut by 0 bases and J by 1 base, with 14 bases left in between. CDR1 LGHNA and CDR2 YSLEER come from the germline V gene.

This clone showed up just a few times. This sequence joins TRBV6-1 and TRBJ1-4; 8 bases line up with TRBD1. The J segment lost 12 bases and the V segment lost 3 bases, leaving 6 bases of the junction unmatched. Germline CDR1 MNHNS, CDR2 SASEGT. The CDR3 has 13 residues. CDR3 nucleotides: TGTGCCAGCAGTGATCAGGGGGCGGCGGAACTGTTTTTT. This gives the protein CASSDQGAAELFF.